This is a list of T cell receptor beta chains from one sample in a study of cytomegalovirus exposure and HLA in healthy donors. The assay was immunoSEQ multiplex PCR, and TCRdb's table has in-frame clones only and misses some. This sample has 90,000 to 100,000 clones; roughly a tenth occur once, and the top ten carry around 4.9%. The sequenced material came from PBMCs. The receptors here all came from a man aged 50 to 59 in good health and CMV-seropositive. CDR3s include the opening cysteine and the closing phenylalanine or tryptophan. Expanded clones are given a class, and other clones once, few, many or no size at all.

-,TRBV4-3,TRBJ2-1,CASSQVAGGLYNEQFF
few,TRBV7-3,TRBJ2-1,CASSLTQAYNYNEQFF
few,TRBV2,TRBJ2-5,CASSPDSQETQYF
-,TRBV5-1,TRBJ1-2,CASSWTGKGNGYTF
-,TRBV28,TRBJ1-5,CASSSSGTGGNQPQHF
few,TRBV30,TRBJ1-2,CASTGGSNYGYTF
few,TRBV28,TRBJ1-1,CASTFRGRNTEAFF
few,TRBV5-1,TRBJ2-5,CASSPGLAVQETQYF
few,TRBV25-1,TRBJ2-5,CASSEPGQKGKTQYF
-,TRBV7-2,TRBJ2-5,CASSLEAEQETQYF
-,TRBV27,TRBJ1-6,CASSFGDSRDYNSPLHF
-,TRBV27,TRBJ2-2,CASKPGGFGELFF
-,TRBV30,TRBJ1-6,CAWTGTVNSPLLF
-,TRBV11-2,TRBJ1-2,CASSSQGRANYGYTF
-,TRBV27,TRBJ1-2,CASSLWQGETYGYTF
-,TRBV19,TRBJ2-2,CASSPPGGGTGELFF
-,TRBV5-1,TRBJ1-1,CASTLNGGATITEAFF
few,TRBV19,TRBJ1-6,CATTSRDRGVSPLHF
few,TRBV7-9,TRBJ1-3,CASSLSTTGNTIYF
few,TRBV28,TRBJ2-4,CASRPAGGPAKNIQYF
few,TRBV28,TRBJ2-7,CASCRQGPSYEQYF
-,TRBV29-1,TRBJ2-7,CSVTAGLAGYEQYF
many,TRBV7-6,TRBJ2-7,CASSLGTTTYEQYF
-,TRBV5-6,TRBJ2-3,CATQREGQVDTQYF
-,TRBV7-9,TRBJ2-7,CASSSFSAHYEQYF
few,TRBV19,TRBJ2-3,CASSSPGQESTDTQYF
few,TRBV4-2,TRBJ2-4,CASSQENRGTKNIQYF
-,TRBV19,TRBJ1-4,CASSTQGNEKLFF
few,TRBV2,TRBJ1-1,CASSEIGQGDTEAFF
-,TRBV10-3,TRBJ1-5,CAISFDRAGQPQHF
-,TRBV14,TRBJ2-7,CASRRDGEYEQYF
-,TRBV7-2,TRBJ1-5,CASSLGDRANQPQHF
-,TRBV5-8,TRBJ2-7,CASSWRLRANTPYEQYF
few,TRBV7-9,TRBJ1-2,CASSLDGLSYGYTF
few,TRBV9,TRBJ2-7,CASSVQSSGSATYEQYF
-,TRBV27,TRBJ2-7,CASSNSPTGRYEQYF
few,TRBV27,TRBJ1-1,CASSFGQGGTEAFF
few,TRBV7-2,TRBJ2-1,CASSLAISSGSYNEQFF
-,TRBV9,TRBJ2-4,CASSAGVAKNIQYF
few,TRBV5-6,TRBJ2-6,CASSFRGAGANVLTF
few,TRBV28,TRBJ2-1,CASSFRRFQFF
-,TRBV9,TRBJ1-1,CASSVAVSGGTEAFF
few,TRBV30,TRBJ2-3,CAWSGGLAGFTDTQYF
-,TRBV7-8,TRBJ1-5,CASSRQGGFGNQPQHF
few,TRBV18,TRBJ2-5,CASSQGQGRRETQYF